The 17 T cell receptor beta chains below were found in one sample sequenced in a study of memory CD4+ T cells and cytomegalovirus serostatus. Single viable CD3+CD4+CD8-CD45RO+ cells were sorted as the memory CD4+ T cells. TCRdb keeps only in-frame clones here, not all; method: immunoSEQ multiplex PCR. The sample consists of under 55,000 clones, over 60% of them appearing once. Material for sequencing was memory CD4+ T cells from blood. The receptors were sampled from an adult in good health and CMV-seropositive.

The CDR3 reads CASSLASGVIDSPLHF. CDR3 coding DNA: TGTGCCAGCAGCTTGGCCTCGGGGGTAATCGATTCACCCCTCCACTTT. The chain has TRBV5-6 and TRBJ1-6, with a possible D match to TRBD1 (5 bases). V was trimmed by 0 bases and J by 8 bases, leaving 15 bases between them. The CDR3 extends over 16 amino acids. Germline V gene lookup returns CDR1 SGHDT and CDR2 YYEEEE.

This CDR3 is CASTWTGRGEYEQYF. The CDR3 bases are TGTGCCAGCACTTGGACAGGGAGGGGGGAATACGAGCAGTACTTC. This chain links TRBV28 with TRBJ2-7; a possible D gene is TRBD1 (8 bases). Germline V gene data show CDR1 as MDHEN and CDR2 as SYDVKM. The CDR3 has 15 amino acids. Trimming shortened V by 7 bases and J by 4 bases, and 20 bases separated the two germline ends.

For the CDR3, the DNA is TGTGCCACCAGCCTCGGGCACCAGACCCAGTACTTC. It specifies CATSLGHQTQYF. The chain uses TRBV15 and TRBJ2-5; D remains ambiguous. The CDR3 runs to 12 residues. V lost 5 bases, J lost 6 bases, and 10 bases lay in between. Germline V lookup: CDR1 LNHNV, CDR2 YYDKDF (reference sequence).

The count of this clone is one. This chain connects TRBV11-2 to TRBJ1-5; the D is unclear. Trimming pared 3 bases from V and 0 bases from J, leaving 6 bases between. The CDR3 has 14 residues. In germline, CDR1 is SGHAT, CDR2 FQNNGV. CDR3 bases: TGTGCCAGCAGCTTGGGGAATAGCAATCAGCCCCAGCATTTT. Protein product: CASSLGNSNQPQHF.

The genes are TRBV6-1 and TRBJ1-1; a possible D gene is TRBD1 (5 bases). The CDR3 loop spans 12 amino acids. CDR1 and CDR2 from the germline V gene are MNHNS and SASEGT. Trimming stripped 10 bases from V and 0 bases from J, with 9 bases between. CDR3 amino acids: CATGRLNTEAFF. The DNA of the CDR3 is TGTGCCACAGGGCGTTTGAACACTGAAGCTTTCTTT.

The V gene is TRBV7-2, the J gene TRBJ1-6; 8 nucleotides align to TRBD1. CDR3 length equals 16 residues. J gave up 6 bases and V 5 bases, and 9 bases lay outside the gene matches. The germline V gene has CDR1 SGHTA and CDR2 FQGNSA. CDR3 nucleotides: TGTGCCAGCAGCCCCACAGGGGGAAGAGGTAATTCACCCCTCCACTTT. This encodes CASSPTGGRGNSPLHF.

The rearrangement joins TRBV29-1 to TRBJ1-4; TRBD1 agrees at 10 bases. CDR1 is SQVTM and CDR2 is ANQGSEA in the germline V gene. The CDR3 covers 13 residues. J gave up 8 bases and V 6 bases, and 6 bases lay outside the gene matches. In DNA, the CDR3 is TGCAGCGTGCCGGGACAGGGGCAAGAAAAACTGTTTTTT. Its translation is CSVPGQGQEKLFF. The full variable domain, completed using reference TRBV29-1 and TRBJ1-4, is SAVISQKPSRDICQRGTSLTIQCQVDSQVTMMFWYRQQPGQSLTLIATANQGSEATYESGFVIDKFPISRPNLTFSTLTVSNMSPEDSSIYLCSVPGQGQEKLFFGSGTQLSVL.

The CDR3 DNA sequence: TGTGCCAGCTCAGAATTACAGGGGGACACTGAAGCTTTCTTT. Amino acids: CASSELQGDTEAFF. The chain combines TRBV18 with TRBJ1-1; 8 bases are shared with TRBD1. The CDR3 extends over 14 amino acids. Looked up from germline, CDR1 is KGHSH and CDR2 is LQKENI. V lost 5 bases to trimming and J lost 3 bases; unmatched junction nucleotides: 5. The full variable domain, rest sourced from reference TRBV18 and TRBJ1-1, is NAGVMQNPRHLVRRRGQEARLRCSPMKGHSHVYWYRQLPEEGLKFMVYLQKENIIDESGMPKERFSAEFPKEGPSILRIQQVVRGDSAAYFCASSELQGDTEAFFGQGTRLTVV.

This chain joins TRBV18 and TRBJ1-2; TRBD1 matches at 12 bases. Trimming at V came to 6 bases and at J to 2 bases, leaving 4 bases not matched to a gene. This CDR3 is built from 15 residues. CDR1 and CDR2 (germline): KGHSH, LQKENI. The CDR3 spells CASSGQGASNYGYTF. The CDR3 DNA sequence: TGTGCCAGCTCGGGACAGGGGGCGTCAAACTATGGCTACACCTTC.

This chain uses TRBV9 with TRBJ2-7; possibly TRBD2 for D (5 bases). The length of the CDR3 is 16 residues. V lost 0 bases and J lost 2, with 15 bases in between. Looked up from germline, CDR1 is SGDLS and CDR2 is YYNGEE. The CDR3 protein is CASSVATDGRAYEQYF. For the CDR3, the DNA is TGTGCCAGCAGCGTAGCTACGGACGGGCGGGCCTACGAGCAGTACTTC.

The rearrangement links TRBV7-2 to TRBJ2-5, with D possibly being TRBD2 (6 bases). Deletions cut 1 base from V and 2 bases from J, with 11 bases between. In germline, CDR1 is SGHTA, CDR2 FQGNSA. The CDR3 loop spans 15 amino acids. CDR3 in amino acids: CASSLDPGLQETQYF. DNA for the CDR3: TGTGCCAGCAGCTTAGACCCTGGACTACAAGAGACCCAGTACTTC.

The J gene is TRBJ2-5, the V gene TRBV16; either TRBD1 or TRBD2 may supply D (5 bases each). Deletions cut 0 bases from V and 5 bases from J, with 10 bases between. Germline V CDR1 and CDR2: KGHSY, FQNENV. The CDR3 spans 14 residues. The CDR3 coding sequence is TGTGCCAGCAGCCAATCGGGGGTTTTGGAGACCCAGTACTTC. It is translated as CASSQSGVLETQYF.

In the case of this clone: Because the CDR3 is missing its conserved closing phenylalanine or tryptophan, this is likely a read error. V is TRBV7-2 and J is TRBJ1-5, with 8 bases fitting TRBD1. Germline V lookup: CDR1 SGHTA, CDR2 FQGNSA. CDR3 length: 14 amino acids. The trim removed 5 bases at V and 5 bases at J, leaving 5 bases unmatched. The CDR3 region is CASSRNRGDQPQHL. CDR3 nucleotides: TGTGCCAGCAGCCGAAACAGGGGGGATCAGCCCCAGCATCTT.

This sequence joins TRBV19 and TRBJ1-3; possible D gene TRBD1, 5 bases. This CDR3 is built from 14 residues. CDR1 LNHDA and CDR2 SQIVND come from the germline V gene (reference sequence). V shed 5 bases and J shed 0 bases, with 8 bases lying between them. The CDR3 protein is CASSWDPSGNTIYF. CDR3 nucleotide sequence: TGTGCCAGTAGTTGGGACCCCTCTGGAAACACCATATATTTT.

This clone was seen a handful of times. V and J are TRBV4-1 and TRBJ1-1; D remains unclear. Germline values: CDR1 MGHRA, CDR2 YSYEKL. The CDR3 runs to 15 residues. Trimming left V 3 bases short and J 3 bases short, with 14 bases between. The CDR3 region has the DNA TGCGCCAGCAGCCAGGGGTGGGGAGCGGACACTGAAGCTTTCTTT. The encoded protein is CASSQGWGADTEAFF.

This clone was counted a few times. J is TRBJ2-7 and V is TRBV30; D might be TRBD2 (5 bases). With 3 bases removed from V and 4 bases from J, the gap between germline ends came to 16 bases. The germline V gene encodes CDR1 GTSNPN and CDR2 SVGIG (reference sequence). CDR3 length: 14 amino acids. Here the CDR3 reads CAWSPPGNLYEQYF. The CDR3 DNA reads as TGTGCCTGGAGCCCCCCCGGGAACCTTTACGAGCAGTACTTC.

The chain is built from TRBV19 and TRBJ1-2; D possibly corresponds to TRBD1 (6 bases). Germline V gives CDR1 LNHDA, CDR2 SQIVND (reference sequence). The CDR3 covers 15 residues. V lost 7 bases to trimming and J lost 7 bases, with 22 bases between them. CDR3 nucleotide sequence: TGTGCCAGTATGCCCGGACAGACTCGAGCGGGTGGCTACACCTTC. Amino acid sequence: CASMPGQTRAGGYTF.